This entry lists 5 T cell receptor beta chains sequenced from one sample in a study of identical twins. TCRdb reanalysed the 5' RACE reads using MiXCR and keeps one entry per CDR3 protein. The sample includes some 900,000 distinct CDR3 sequences, around 12% seen only once; the top ten take around 1.6%. These sequences were also reported in another study, on yellow fever vaccine responses in identical twins.

Sequences were obtained from PBMCs. The receptor set was obtained from a woman between 18 and 30 years old in good health.

The table lists this clonotype with a few counts. This chain joins TRBV20-1 and TRBJ2-3, with D possibly being TRBD2 (6 bases). The ends were cut back, 6 bases at V and 6 bases at J, with 25 bases in the middle. The germline CDR1 and CDR2 sequences are DFQATT and SNEGSKA (reference sequence). The CDR3 length is 16 residues. CDR3 DNA sequence: TGCAGTGCCATAACCTTCTATCGTACCGGAGGGGATACGCAGTATTTT. This gives the protein CSAITFYRTGGDTQYF.

This clonotype was counted only a few times. The genes are TRBV28 and TRBJ2-7, with TRBD1 matching 7 bases. V gave up 4 bases and J gave up 1 base; unmatched junction bases: 4. Germline V gives CDR1 MDHEN, CDR2 SYDVKM. This CDR3 region has 14 residues. In nucleotides, the CDR3 is TGTGCCAGCAGTTGGGCAGGGGGTTCCTACGAGCAGTACTTC. It yields the protein CASSWAGGSYEQYF.

This clonotype appeared many times. The chain has TRBV3-1 and TRBJ2-1; TRBD2 agrees at 9 bases. The germline CDR1 and CDR2 sequences are LGHDT and YNNKEL (reference sequence). The trim removed 7 bases at V and 7 bases at J, leaving 2 bases unmatched. The length of the CDR3 is 12 residues. The CDR3 DNA sequence: TGTGCCAGCAAGGGACTAGCAAATGAGCAGTTCTTC. It specifies CASKGLANEQFF.

At least ten counts were recorded for this clonotype. The chain is built from TRBV27 and TRBJ2-7; D is unclear. The CDR3 loop spans 15 amino acids. Germline assignment: CDR1 MNHEY and CDR2 SMNVEV (reference sequence). The V and J ends lost 7 bases and 1 base respectively, with 17 bases between them. CDR3 DNA: TGTGCCAGCACCACCTCCAGAGCTTCATCCTACGAGCAGTACTTC. Protein sequence: CASTTSRASSYEQYF.

This clonotype was seen only a few times. The CDR3 here is CASSREPYSNQPQHF. CDR3 nucleotide sequence: TGTGCCAGCAGTCGGGAGCCCTATAGCAATCAGCCCCAGCATTTT. J is TRBJ1-5 and V is TRBV28; D is unclear. With 5 bases removed from V and 0 bases from J, the gap between germline ends came to 11 bases. Germline V gives CDR1 MDHEN, CDR2 SYDVKM. This CDR3 has 15 residues.